The 29 T cell receptor beta chains below come from one sample, sequenced in a study of shared clonotypes between healthy human individuals. Sequenced by immunoSEQ multiplex PCR; TCRdb stores in-frame clones only, minus some. Of a few million clones in the sample, around 95% are singletons; the top ten hold around 0.13%. Sequenced material: naive CD4+ T cells sorted from blood. Noted subset: CD45RA+ positively selected. The receptor set was obtained from a man aged 18 to 29 in good health.

This sequence joins TRBV6-5 and TRBJ2-1; D ambiguous. Germline CDR1 and CDR2: MNHEY and SVGAGI. The germline V and J ends were trimmed by 0 bases and 4 bases, with 10 bases remaining between them. The CDR3 loop spans 15 amino acids. The CDR3 loop is CASSYSETPYNEQFF. The DNA for the CDR3 is TGTGCCAGCAGTTACTCAGAGACCCCTTACAATGAGCAGTTCTTC.

In its sample, this clone was seen once. The same CDR3 is also encoded by other DNA sequences in this sample. The chain couples TRBV5-1 to TRBJ2-7, with D perhaps being TRBD1 or TRBD2 (5 bases each). This CDR3 spans 15 amino acids. Trimming left V 0 bases short and J 2 bases short, with 12 bases between. Germline CDR1 is SGHRS and CDR2 is YFSETQ. In DNA form, the CDR3 reads TGCGCCAGCAGCTTGGGAGGGCAGGGACCCTACGAGCAGTACTTC. Translated: CASSLGGQGPYEQYF.

This chain uses TRBV5-1 with TRBJ2-2, with 8 bases fitting TRBD1. The germline V gene encodes CDR1 SGHRS and CDR2 YFSETQ. This CDR3 comprises 16 residues. V shed 1 base and J 6 bases; nucleotides not matched to a gene: 8. This CDR3 reads CASSLPVQGDAGELFF. The CDR3 nucleotides read TGCGCCAGCAGCTTGCCGGTACAGGGGGATGCCGGGGAGCTGTTTTTT.

The V and J genes are TRBV30 and TRBJ1-1; D may be TRBD1 (6 bases). The CDR3 covers 11 residues. From germline, CDR1 is GTSNPN and CDR2 SVGIG (reference sequence). The germline V and J ends were trimmed by 8 bases and 5 bases, with 12 bases remaining between them. The DNA of the CDR3 is TGTGCCGGGGACACGGAGACTGAAGCTTTCTTT. This translates into CAGDTETEAFF.

This clone was counted a single time. The chain links TRBV6-6 to TRBJ2-7; D not certain. This CDR3 has 16 amino acids. CDR1 is MNHNY and CDR2 is SVGAGI in the germline V gene (reference sequence). Trimming left V 0 bases short and J 0 bases short, with 12 bases between. CDR3 protein: CASSYSPPRSSYEQYF. The CDR3 DNA reads TGTGCCAGCAGTTACTCACCGCCACGAAGCTCCTACGAGCAGTACTTC.

The V and J genes are TRBV9 and TRBJ2-3; D gene unclear. Germline loops: CDR1 SGDLS, CDR2 YYNGEE. The length of the CDR3 is 12 residues. V was pared by 0 bases and J by 10 bases, with 9 bases between. DNA for the CDR3: TGTGCCAGCAGCGTAGGTCTAAATGCGCAGTATTTT. This translates into CASSVGLNAQYF.

This rearrangement joins TRBV2 to TRBJ2-7, with a possible D match to TRBD2 (6 bases). Per germline, CDR1 SNHLY and CDR2 FYNNEI. This CDR3 contains 14 residues. V lost 4 bases, J lost 5 bases, and 15 bases lay in between. CDR3 bases: TGTGCCAGCAGTGCGGGCGGGGTACGGGACGAGCAGTACTTC. It is translated as CASSAGGVRDEQYF.

The rearrangement links TRBV7-9 to TRBJ1-5; D is undetermined. Germline V CDR1 and CDR2: SEHNR, FQNEAQ (reference sequence). The CDR3 runs to 15 residues. V was cut by 4 bases and J by 0 bases, with 10 bases left in between. This CDR3 is CASSSSSGSNQPQHF. CDR3 bases: TGTGCCAGCAGCTCCTCCTCAGGTAGCAATCAGCCCCAGCATTTT.

The V call is TRBV2, the J call TRBJ1-6; D gene ambiguous. Germline lookup yields CDR1 SNHLY and CDR2 FYNNEI. The V and J ends lost 2 bases and 11 bases respectively, with 10 bases between them. This CDR3 has 13 residues. CDR3 in amino acids: CASSEWEGTPLHF. The CDR3 DNA follows: TGTGCCAGCAGTGAATGGGAAGGGACACCCCTCCACTTT. Combining the CDR3 with reference TRBV2 and TRBJ1-6 gives the whole variable domain EPEVTQTPSHQVTQMGQEVILRCVPISNHLYFYWYRQILGQKVEFLVSFYNNEISEKSEIFDDQFSVERPDGSNFTLKIRSTKLEDSAMYFCASSEWEGTPLHFGNGTRLTVT.

The CDR3 spells CASSKQGTEAFF. In DNA, the CDR3 is TGTGCCAGCAGCAAACAGGGGACTGAAGCTTTCTTT. The V call is TRBV11-3, the J call TRBJ1-1; TRBD1 matches 7 bases. CDR1 and CDR2 (germline): SGHNT, YENEEA. CDR3 length: 12 residues. The trim removed 5 bases at V and 5 bases at J, leaving 2 bases unmatched.

The V gene is TRBV2, the J gene TRBJ1-1; D ambiguous. Trimming took off 4 bases at V and 0 bases at J, with 9 bases between the two ends. CDR1 and CDR2 (germline): SNHLY, FYNNEI. CDR3 length equals 14 residues. CDR3 sequence: CASSGRVMNTEAFF. The CDR3 coding sequence is TGTGCCAGCAGTGGAAGGGTTATGAACACTGAAGCTTTCTTT.

As concerns this clone: The junction shows a germline mismatch at one end, possibly a read error. The same CDR3 also results from other DNA sequences found in this sample. J is TRBJ2-7 and V is TRBV27; 7 bases match TRBD1. Germline CDR1 reads MNHEY; CDR2 reads SMNVEV (reference sequence). The CDR3 runs to 14 residues. The CDR3 DNA sequence: TGTGCTAGCAGTTTGTCGACAGGGAACTACGAGCAGTACTTC. It yields the protein CASSLSTGNYEQYF.

This chain connects TRBV6-1 to TRBJ1-5; D ambiguous. V was trimmed by 5 bases and J by 10 bases, leaving 9 bases between them. This CDR3 is built from 11 residues. In germline, CDR1 is MNHNS, CDR2 SASEGT. CDR3 sequence reads: CASSIIGPQHF. CDR3 DNA sequence: TGTGCCAGCAGTATAATAGGCCCCCAGCATTTT.

J is TRBJ1-5 and V is TRBV7-3; D gene unclear. From germline, CDR1 is SGHTA and CDR2 FQGTGA. This CDR3 comprises 13 residues. Trimming pared 8 bases from V and 2 bases from J, leaving 10 bases between. CDR3 DNA: TGTGCCAGCCGGGGTAGGGGCAATCAGCCCCAGCATTTT. This translates into CASRGRGNQPQHF.

The chain is built from TRBV27 and TRBJ2-7, with D possibly being TRBD1 or TRBD2 (6 bases each). The CDR3 extends over 15 amino acids. Trimming removed 5 bases at V and 2 bases at J, with 16 bases between. Germline assignment: CDR1 MNHEY and CDR2 SMNVEV (reference sequence). CDR3 coding DNA: TGTGCCAGCAGTCTAACGGGGGCGCAACCCTACGAGCAGTACTTC. This translates into CASSLTGAQPYEQYF.

This clone has a single count. This rearrangement joins TRBV28 to TRBJ2-6; D is unclear. Germline CDR1 MDHEN, CDR2 SYDVKM. Trimming took off 8 bases at V and 2 bases at J, with 7 bases between the two ends. The CDR3 spans 13 residues. The CDR3 DNA sequence: TGTGCCAGCCTTATCCCTGGGGCCAACGTCCTGACTTTC. Its protein product is CASLIPGANVLTF.

The V call is TRBV7-9, the J call TRBJ2-7; D gene unclear. Deletions cut 3 bases from V and 2 bases from J, with 17 bases between. Germline CDR1 SEHNR, CDR2 FQNEAQ (reference sequence). The length of the CDR3 is 16 residues. DNA of the CDR3: TGTGCCAGCAGCTTGGACGCAAGACCTAAAGCCTACGAGCAGTACTTC. Translation gives CASSLDARPKAYEQYF.

V gene TRBV7-9 combines with J gene TRBJ2-5; D is unclear. V was pared by 2 bases and J by 2 bases, with 12 bases between. Germline CDR1 reads SEHNR; CDR2 reads FQNEAQ (reference sequence). CDR3 length: 15 residues. The CDR3 is CASSLRTALQETQYF. CDR3 bases: TGTGCCAGCAGCTTAAGAACAGCGCTTCAAGAGACCCAGTACTTC. Full variable domain (outside the CDR3, taken from reference TRBV7-9 and TRBJ2-5): DTGVSQNPRHKITKRGQNVTFRCDPISEHNRLYWYRQTLGQGPEFLTYFQNEAQLEKSRLLSDRFSAERPKGSFSTLEIQRTEQGDSAMYLCASSLRTALQETQYFGPGTRLLVL.

The V and J genes are TRBV20-1 and TRBJ2-7, with a possible D match to TRBD1 (6 bases). The length of the CDR3 is 11 residues. Trimming cost V 3 bases and J 9 bases, with 12 bases left between them. Per germline, CDR1 DFQATT and CDR2 SNEGSKA (reference sequence). The CDR3 reads CSASFGGGQYF. The CDR3 DNA follows: TGCAGTGCTAGTTTTGGGGGCGGGCAGTACTTC.

This chain connects TRBV5-1 to TRBJ2-1; D might be TRBD1 (5 bases). The germline V gene encodes CDR1 SGHRS and CDR2 YFSETQ. The CDR3 contains 15 residues. Trimming pared 4 bases from V and 4 bases from J, leaving 15 bases between. DNA of the CDR3: TGCGCCAGCAGCGAGGAAGGGGCAGAATACAATGAGCAGTTCTTC. It encodes CASSEEGAEYNEQFF.

This sequence joins TRBV29-1 and TRBJ1-2, with TRBD1 matching over 8 bases. V was pared by 3 bases and J by 8 bases, with 5 bases of the junction left unmatched. The length of the CDR3 is 12 residues. Germline V CDR1 and CDR2: SQVTM, ANQGSEA. CDR3: CSVDGRGRGYTF. The CDR3 region has the DNA TGCAGCGTTGATGGCAGGGGGCGCGGCTACACCTTC.

The CDR3 loop reads CASCRGVGTDTQYF. Written as DNA, the CDR3 is TGTGCCAGCTGTCGCGGGGTGGGCACAGATACGCAGTATTTT. The chain links TRBV25-1 to TRBJ2-3; a weak D match, TRBD2 (6 bases). The CDR3 has 14 amino acids. V lost 8 bases and J 1 base, leaving 13 bases between the germline ends. Looked up from germline, CDR1 is MGHDK and CDR2 is SYGVNS. The full variable domain, with the rest looked up from reference TRBV25-1 and TRBJ2-3, is EADIYQTPRYLVIGTGKKITLECSQTMGHDKMYWYQQDPGMELHLIHYSYGVNSTEKGDLSSESTVSRIRTEHFPLTLESARPSHTSQYLCASCRGVGTDTQYFGPGTRLTVL.

The chain uses TRBV18 and TRBJ2-6; the D gene is possibly TRBD1 (6 bases). The ends were cut back, 4 bases at V and 0 bases at J, with 10 bases in the middle. CDR1 is KGHSH and CDR2 is LQKENI in the germline V gene. The CDR3 has 16 amino acids. CDR3 amino acids: CASSLTGSSGANVLTF. The CDR3 DNA is TGTGCCAGCTCACTGACAGGTAGCTCTGGGGCCAACGTCCTGACTTTC.

This chain links TRBV5-7 with TRBJ2-5; D is perhaps TRBD1 (6 bases). TRBV5-7 carries the ORF label, with uncertain function. The CDR3 has 17 amino acids. The germline V and J ends were trimmed by 5 bases and 5 bases, with 25 bases remaining between them. The CDR3 DNA reads as TGTGCCAGCAGAACCACCTCCGGGACACTGGCGTTGGAGACCCAGTACTTC. It translates to CASRTTSGTLALETQYF.

The chain joins TRBV6-6 to TRBJ1-2, with D hard to call. From germline, CDR1 is MNHNY and CDR2 SVGAGI (reference sequence). The CDR3 runs 12 residues. V lost 0 bases, J lost 7 bases, and 6 bases lay in between. This chain's CDR3 is CASSYSAGGYTF. The CDR3 region has the DNA TGTGCCAGCAGTTACTCTGCCGGTGGCTACACCTTC.

The chain combines TRBV5-1 with TRBJ2-7; 9 positions agree with TRBD1. The CDR3 contains 15 residues. Germline V lookup: CDR1 SGHRS, CDR2 YFSETQ. V lost 0 bases, J lost 3 bases, and 4 bases stayed unmatched. This CDR3 reads CASSLDGDRVYEQYF. The CDR3 bases are TGCGCCAGCAGCTTGGATGGGGACAGGGTCTACGAGCAGTACTTC.

The chain uses TRBV19 and TRBJ1-5; D is unclear. Germline V gives CDR1 LNHDA, CDR2 SQIVND (reference sequence). V lost 0 bases and J lost 3, with 6 bases in between. CDR3 length: 14 amino acids. The CDR3 nucleotides are TGTGCCAGTAGTATAGAAACAGCCAATCAGCCCCAGCATTTT. Residues: CASSIETANQPQHF.

The chain recombines TRBV7-3 with TRBJ2-7; D may be TRBD1 (6 bases). V lost 0 bases and J 3 bases, leaving 12 bases between the germline ends. The CDR3 contains 15 residues. Germline-derived CDR1 and CDR2 are SGHTA and FQGTGA. For the CDR3, the DNA is TGTGCCAGCAGCTTAACTGGGGCAGGGGTCTACGAGCAGTACTTC. As protein: CASSLTGAGVYEQYF.

In regard to this clone: Other DNA sequences in the sample encode the same CDR3. The chain has TRBV5-1 and TRBJ2-5; 8 nucleotides match TRBD2. This CDR3 comprises 14 residues. Germline values: CDR1 SGHRS, CDR2 YFSETQ. V dropped 2 bases and J dropped 1; count of bases not matched to a gene: 1. DNA for the CDR3: TGCGCCAGCAGCTTCGGGGGGGTCCAAGAGACCCAGTACTTC. Protein: CASSFGGVQETQYF.